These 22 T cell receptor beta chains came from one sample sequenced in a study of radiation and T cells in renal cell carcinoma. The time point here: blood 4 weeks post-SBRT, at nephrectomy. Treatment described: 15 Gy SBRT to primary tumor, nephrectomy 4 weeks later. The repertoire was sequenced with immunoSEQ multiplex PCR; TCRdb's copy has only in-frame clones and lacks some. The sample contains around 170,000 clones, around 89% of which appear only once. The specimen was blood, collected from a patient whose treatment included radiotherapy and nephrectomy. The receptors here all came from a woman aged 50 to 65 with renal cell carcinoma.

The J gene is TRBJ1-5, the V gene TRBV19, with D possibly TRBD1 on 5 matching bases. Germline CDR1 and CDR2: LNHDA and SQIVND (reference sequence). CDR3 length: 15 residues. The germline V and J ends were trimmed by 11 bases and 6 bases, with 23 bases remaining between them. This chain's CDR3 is CAQKGRPSGGQPQHF. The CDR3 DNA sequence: TGTGCCCAGAAGGGCAGGCCCTCGGGGGGTCAGCCCCAGCATTTT.

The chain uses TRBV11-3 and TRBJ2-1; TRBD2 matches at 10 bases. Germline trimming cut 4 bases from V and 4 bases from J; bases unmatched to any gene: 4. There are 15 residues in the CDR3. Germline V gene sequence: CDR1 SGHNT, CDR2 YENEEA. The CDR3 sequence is CASSSLAGTYNEQFF. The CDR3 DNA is TGTGCCAGCAGCTCACTAGCGGGGACTTACAATGAGCAGTTCTTC.

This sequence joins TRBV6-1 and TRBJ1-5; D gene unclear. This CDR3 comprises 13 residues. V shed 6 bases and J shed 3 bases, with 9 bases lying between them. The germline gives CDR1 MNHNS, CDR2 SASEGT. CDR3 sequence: CASRVAHNQPQHF. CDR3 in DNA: TGTGCCAGCAGGGTAGCCCACAATCAGCCCCAGCATTTT.

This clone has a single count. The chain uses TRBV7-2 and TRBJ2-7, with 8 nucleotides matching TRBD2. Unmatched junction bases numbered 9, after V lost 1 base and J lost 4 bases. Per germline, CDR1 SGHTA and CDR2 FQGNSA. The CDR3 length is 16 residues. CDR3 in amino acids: CASSLGRGGSGYEQYF. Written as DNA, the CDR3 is TGTGCCAGCAGCTTAGGGCGCGGGGGGAGTGGGTACGAGCAGTACTTC. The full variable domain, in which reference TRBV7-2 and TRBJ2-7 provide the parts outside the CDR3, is GAGVSQSPSNKVTEKGKDVELRCDPISGHTALYWYRQSLGQGLEFLIYFQGNSAPDKSGLPSDRFSAERTGGSVSTLTIQRTQQEDSAVYLCASSLGRGGSGYEQYFGPGTRLTVT.

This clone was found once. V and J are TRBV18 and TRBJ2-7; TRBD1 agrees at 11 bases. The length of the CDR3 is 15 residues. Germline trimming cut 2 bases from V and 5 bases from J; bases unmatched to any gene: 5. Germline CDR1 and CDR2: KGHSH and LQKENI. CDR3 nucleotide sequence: TGTGCCAGCTCACCAGGACAGGGGGCTCACGACGAGCAGTACTTC. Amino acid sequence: CASSPGQGAHDEQYF.

The CDR3 loop is CSVFGGADTQYF. Written as DNA, the CDR3 is TGCAGCGTTTTTGGGGGGGCAGATACGCAGTATTTT. J is TRBJ2-3 and V is TRBV29-1; TRBD2 agrees at 7 bases. The CDR3 totals 12 residues. Germline CDR1 and CDR2: SQVTM and ANQGSEA. V lost 5 bases to trimming and J lost 4 bases; unmatched junction nucleotides: 3.

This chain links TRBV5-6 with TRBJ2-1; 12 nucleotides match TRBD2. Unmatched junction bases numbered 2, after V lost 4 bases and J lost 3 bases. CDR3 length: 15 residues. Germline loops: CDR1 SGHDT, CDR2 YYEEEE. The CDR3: CASSILAGGYNEQFF. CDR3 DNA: TGTGCCAGCAGCATACTAGCGGGGGGCTACAATGAGCAGTTCTTC.

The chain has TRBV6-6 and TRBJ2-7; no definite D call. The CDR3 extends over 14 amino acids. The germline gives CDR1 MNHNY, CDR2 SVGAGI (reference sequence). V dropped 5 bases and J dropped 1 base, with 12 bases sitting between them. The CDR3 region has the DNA TGTGCCAGCAGTGTCCGGGCGGAGTCCTACGAGCAGTACTTC. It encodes CASSVRAESYEQYF.

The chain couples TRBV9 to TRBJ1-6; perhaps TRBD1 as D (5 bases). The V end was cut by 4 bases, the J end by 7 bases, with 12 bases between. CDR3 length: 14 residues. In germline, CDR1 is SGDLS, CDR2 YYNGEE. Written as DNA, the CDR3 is TGTGCCAGCAGCCCTACCGAGGGGAATTCACCCCTCCACTTT. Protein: CASSPTEGNSPLHF.

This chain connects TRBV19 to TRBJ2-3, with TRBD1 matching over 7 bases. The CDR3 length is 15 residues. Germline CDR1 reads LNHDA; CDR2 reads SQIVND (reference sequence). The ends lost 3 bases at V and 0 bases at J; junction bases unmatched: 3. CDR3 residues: CASSMGTDSTDTQYF. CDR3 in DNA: TGTGCCAGTAGTATGGGGACAGATAGCACAGATACGCAGTATTTT. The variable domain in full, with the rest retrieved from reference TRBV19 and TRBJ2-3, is DGGITQSPKYLFRKEGQNVTLSCEQNLNHDAMYWYRQDPGQGLRLIYYSQIVNDFQKGDIAEGYSVSREKKESFPLTVTSAQKNPTAFYLCASSMGTDSTDTQYFGPGTRLTVL.

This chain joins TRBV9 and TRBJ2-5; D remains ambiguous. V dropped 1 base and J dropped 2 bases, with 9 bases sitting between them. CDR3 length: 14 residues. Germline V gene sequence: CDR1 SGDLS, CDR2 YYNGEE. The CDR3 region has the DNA TGTGCCAGCAGCGTACTTCCGCAGCAAGAGACCCAGTACTTC. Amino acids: CASSVLPQQETQYF.

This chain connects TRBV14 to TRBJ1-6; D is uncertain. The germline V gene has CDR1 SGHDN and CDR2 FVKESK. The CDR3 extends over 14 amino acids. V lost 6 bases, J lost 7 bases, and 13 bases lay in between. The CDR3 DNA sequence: TGTGCCAGCAGGGCCGGGATTATGAATTCACCCCTCCACTTT. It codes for CASRAGIMNSPLHF. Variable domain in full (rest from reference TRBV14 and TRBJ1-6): EAGVTQFPSHSVIEKGQTVTLRCDPISGHDNLYWYRRVMGKEIKFLLHFVKESKQDESGMPNNRFLAERTGGTYSTLKVQPAELEDSGVYFCASRAGIMNSPLHFGNGTRLTVT.

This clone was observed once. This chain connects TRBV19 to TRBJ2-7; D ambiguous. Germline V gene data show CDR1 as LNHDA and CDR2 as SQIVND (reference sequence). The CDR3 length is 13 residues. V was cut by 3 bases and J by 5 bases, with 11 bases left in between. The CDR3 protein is CASSMSLLHEQYF. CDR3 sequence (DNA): TGTGCCAGTAGTATGTCCCTGCTCCACGAGCAGTACTTC.

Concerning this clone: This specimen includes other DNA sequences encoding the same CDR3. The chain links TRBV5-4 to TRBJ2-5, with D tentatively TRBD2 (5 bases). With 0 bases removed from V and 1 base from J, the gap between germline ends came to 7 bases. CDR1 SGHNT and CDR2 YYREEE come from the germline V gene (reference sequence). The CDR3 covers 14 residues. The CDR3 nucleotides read TGTGCCAGCAGCTTGGGGGGAGTCCAAGAGACCCAGTACTTC. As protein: CASSLGGVQETQYF.

The CDR3 is CASIFDREPQPQHF. For the CDR3, the DNA is TGCGCCAGCATCTTTGACAGGGAACCTCAGCCCCAGCATTTT. The chain links TRBV5-1 to TRBJ1-5; 7 bases map to TRBD1. The CDR3 runs 14 residues. The J segment lost 6 bases and the V segment lost 6 bases, leaving 9 bases of the junction unmatched. In germline, CDR1 is SGHRS, CDR2 YFSETQ.

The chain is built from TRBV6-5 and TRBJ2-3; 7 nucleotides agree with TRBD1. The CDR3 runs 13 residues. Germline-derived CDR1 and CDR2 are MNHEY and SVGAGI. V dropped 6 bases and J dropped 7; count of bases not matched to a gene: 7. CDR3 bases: TGTGCCAGCAGACCAGGGGGTGCTTATACGCAGTATTTT. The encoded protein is CASRPGGAYTQYF.

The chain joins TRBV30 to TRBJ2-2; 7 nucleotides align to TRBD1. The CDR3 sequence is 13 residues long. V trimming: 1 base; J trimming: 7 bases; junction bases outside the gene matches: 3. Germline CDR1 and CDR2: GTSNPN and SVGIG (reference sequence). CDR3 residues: CAWSGQGYGELFF. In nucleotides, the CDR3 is TGTGCCTGGAGTGGACAGGGCTACGGGGAGCTGTTTTTT. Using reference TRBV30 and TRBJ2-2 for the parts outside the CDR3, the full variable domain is SQTIHQWPATLVQPVGSPLSLECTVEGTSNPNLYWYRQAAGRGLQLLFYSVGIGQISSEVPQNLSASRPQDRQFILSSKKLLLSDSGFYLCAWSGQGYGELFFGEGSRLTVL.

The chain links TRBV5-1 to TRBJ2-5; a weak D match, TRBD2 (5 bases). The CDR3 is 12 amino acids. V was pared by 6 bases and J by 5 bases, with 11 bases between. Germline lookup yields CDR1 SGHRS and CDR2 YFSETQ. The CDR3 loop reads CASTSGVETQYF. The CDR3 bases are TGCGCCAGCACCTCCGGGGTTGAGACCCAGTACTTC.

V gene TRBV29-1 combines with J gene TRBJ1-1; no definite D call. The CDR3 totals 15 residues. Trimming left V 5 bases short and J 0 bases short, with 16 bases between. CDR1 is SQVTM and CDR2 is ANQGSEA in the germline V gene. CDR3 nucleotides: TGCAGCGTTTCTTTTCGGCAGAGCTTGAACACTGAAGCTTTCTTT. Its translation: CSVSFRQSLNTEAFF.

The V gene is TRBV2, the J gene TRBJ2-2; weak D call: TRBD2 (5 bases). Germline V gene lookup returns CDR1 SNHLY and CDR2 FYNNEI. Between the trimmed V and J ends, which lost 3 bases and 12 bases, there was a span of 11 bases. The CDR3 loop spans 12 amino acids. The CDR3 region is CASSENQRQLFF. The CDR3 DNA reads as TGTGCCAGCAGTGAGAACCAGCGGCAGCTGTTTTTT.

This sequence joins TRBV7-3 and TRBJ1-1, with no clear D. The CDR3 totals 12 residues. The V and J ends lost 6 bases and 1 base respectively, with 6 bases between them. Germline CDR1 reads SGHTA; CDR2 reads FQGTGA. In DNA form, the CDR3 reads TGTGCCAGCAGGGACCCGAACACTGAAGCTTTCTTT. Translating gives CASRDPNTEAFF.

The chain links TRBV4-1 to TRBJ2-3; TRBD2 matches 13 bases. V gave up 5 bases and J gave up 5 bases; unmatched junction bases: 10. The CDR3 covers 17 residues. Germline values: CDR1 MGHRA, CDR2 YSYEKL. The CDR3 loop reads CASSGRLAGGGGDTQYF. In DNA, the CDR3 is TGCGCCAGCAGCGGACGACTAGCGGGGGGCGGAGGAGATACGCAGTATTTT.